This TCR beta chain emerged from a study of beta chain features in type 1 diabetes. Findings of the study overall: Within the patient group, naive, central memory and Treg TCRB repertoires appeared more similar to each other than within healthy donors.

For this clone: As yet, its antigen is unknown.

TCRB transcripts that were expressed got sequenced, as all of the isolated RNA had been reverse transcribed. The table came from immunoSEQ multiplex PCR; TCRdb's copy has only in-frame clones and leaves some out. The repertoire includes roughly 370,000 clones, approximately 13% of them detected once, and approximately 0.038% sits in the top ten. The V gene lost 7 bases and the J gene lost 6 bases, with 9 bases spanning the gap. Germline CDR1 and CDR2: DFQATT and SNEGSKA (reference sequence). The CDR3 contains 11 residues. Sequencing was carried out using naive CD4+ T cells from blood. V usage is TRBV20-1 and J usage is TRBJ1-4; D gene unclear. The sequence was obtained from a man aged 25 to 40 in good health. The CDR3 DNA is TGCAGTGTAGTCATTCATGAAAAACTGTTTTTT. Protein sequence: CSVVIHEKLFF.